Listed below are T cell receptor beta chains from one sample, sequenced in a study of cytomegalovirus exposure and HLA in healthy donors. Only in-frame clones appear in the TCRdb table, and some are missing; sequencing was by immunoSEQ multiplex PCR. The repertoire holds approximately 110,000 clones, with 80% to 90% as singletons. Material for sequencing was PBMCs. These receptors were obtained from a woman aged 25 to 45 in good health and CMV-seronegative. The CDR3 runs from the conserved cysteine through the conserved F or W. A D gene is named only where the DNA matches it firmly. Rows give clone size only sometimes, using once, few, many, or a class for an expanded clone.

CDR3nt: TGTGCCAGCAGTTCTGCGGGTGCATCTGGGGCCAACGTCCTGACTTTC
CDR3aa: CASSSAGASGANVLTF
j_gene: TRBJ2-6
d_gene: NA
v_gene: TRBV6-5
abundance: NA

CDR3nt: TGCGCCAGCAGCCTGCCCCGATTAGCGGCGAGCTCCTACAATGAGCAGTTCTTC
CDR3aa: CASSLPRLAASSYNEQFF
j_gene: TRBJ2-1
d_gene: NA
v_gene: TRBV5-1
abundance: NA

CDR3nt: TGTGCCAGCAGTGGGAGCAGCGGGGGGCAGACTCTCTTCTACGAGCAGTACTTC
CDR3aa: CASSGSSGGQTLFYEQYF
j_gene: TRBJ2-7
d_gene: TRBD2
v_gene: TRBV6-1
abundance: NA

CDR3nt: TGTGCCAGCAGCTTCGCAACAGGGTTCCAAGAGACCCAGTACTTC
CDR3aa: CASSFATGFQETQYF
j_gene: TRBJ2-5
d_gene: NA
v_gene: TRBV7-6
abundance: NA

CDR3nt: TGTGCCAGCATTGGGGTGCGGGACGGTAACTACGAGCAGTACTTC
CDR3aa: CASIGVRDGNYEQYF
j_gene: TRBJ2-7
d_gene: NA
v_gene: TRBV11-3
abundance: NA

CDR3nt: TGTGCCAGCAGTGATGGGACAGTGACTAGGAATGAGCAGTTCTTC
CDR3aa: CASSDGTVTRNEQFF
j_gene: TRBJ2-1
d_gene: NA
v_gene: TRBV6-1
abundance: NA

CDR3nt: TGTGCCTGGAGCGTGGCAGGGACAGGGTTCACCGGGGAGCTGTTTTTT
CDR3aa: CAWSVAGTGFTGELFF
j_gene: TRBJ2-2
d_gene: TRBD1
v_gene: TRBV30
abundance: NA

CDR3nt: TGTGCCAGCAGCGGCTCCGGGACAGGGATCTACAATGAGCAGTTCTTC
CDR3aa: CASSGSGTGIYNEQFF
j_gene: TRBJ2-1
d_gene: TRBD1
v_gene: TRBV9
abundance: NA

CDR3nt: TGCGCCAGCAGCTTTATTGCAGGGGTCCCTGGAAACACCATATATTTT
CDR3aa: CASSFIAGVPGNTIYF
j_gene: TRBJ1-3
d_gene: NA
v_gene: TRBV5-1
abundance: NA

CDR3nt: TGTGCCAGCAGCCCTCAAAGTACGGGGAATGAGCAGTTCTTC
CDR3aa: CASSPQSTGNEQFF
j_gene: TRBJ2-1
d_gene: NA
v_gene: TRBV7-6
abundance: NA

CDR3nt: TGCGCCAGCAGCCGGTGGACGGGGGGCGATCAGCCCCAGCATTTT
CDR3aa: CASSRWTGGDQPQHF
j_gene: TRBJ1-5
d_gene: NA
v_gene: TRBV4-3
abundance: few

CDR3nt: TGTGCCAGCAGCTTAAGTAGCCGGAGGGAGCAGTACTTC
CDR3aa: CASSLSSRREQYF
j_gene: TRBJ2-7
d_gene: NA
v_gene: TRBV7-2
abundance: NA

CDR3nt: TGTGCCAGCAGCCAAGGACAGGGTTCCTACGAGCAGTACTTC
CDR3aa: CASSQGQGSYEQYF
j_gene: TRBJ2-7
d_gene: TRBD1
v_gene: TRBV14
abundance: NA

CDR3nt: TGTGCCAGCAGCGAAGGGAGGTATGGCTACACCTTC
CDR3aa: CASSEGRYGYTF
j_gene: TRBJ1-2
d_gene: NA
v_gene: TRBV9
abundance: NA

CDR3nt: TGTGCCAGCAGCTTACTTACTATAACTAATGAAAAACTGTTTTTT
CDR3aa: CASSLLTITNEKLFF
j_gene: TRBJ1-4
d_gene: NA
v_gene: TRBV7-9
abundance: few

CDR3nt: TGTGCCAGCAGCTTAATCACCTACGGGCAGTACTTC
CDR3aa: CASSLITYGQYF
j_gene: TRBJ2-7
d_gene: NA
v_gene: TRBV11-2
abundance: NA

CDR3nt: TGTGCCAGCAGTGAAGAGGGCGGGAGGGTCCTTGAGCAGTTCTTC
CDR3aa: CASSEEGGRVLEQFF
j_gene: TRBJ2-1
d_gene: TRBD2
v_gene: TRBV2
abundance: NA

CDR3nt: TGCGCCAGCAGCGCCACAGGGACCTATGGCTACACCTTC
CDR3aa: CASSATGTYGYTF
j_gene: TRBJ1-2
d_gene: NA
v_gene: TRBV5-1
abundance: NA